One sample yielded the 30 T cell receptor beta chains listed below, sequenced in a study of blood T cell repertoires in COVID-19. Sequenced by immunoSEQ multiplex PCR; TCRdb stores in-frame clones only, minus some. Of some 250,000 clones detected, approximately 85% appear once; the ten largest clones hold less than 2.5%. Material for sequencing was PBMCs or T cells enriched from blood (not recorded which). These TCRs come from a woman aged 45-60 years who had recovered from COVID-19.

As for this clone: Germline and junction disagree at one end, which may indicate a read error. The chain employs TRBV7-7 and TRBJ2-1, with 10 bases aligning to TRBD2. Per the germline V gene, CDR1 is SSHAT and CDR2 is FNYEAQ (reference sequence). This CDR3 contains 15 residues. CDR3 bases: TGTGCTAGCAGCCCGCAAGCGGGAGGGCGGGGTGAGCAGTTCTTC. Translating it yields CASSPQAGGRGEQFF.

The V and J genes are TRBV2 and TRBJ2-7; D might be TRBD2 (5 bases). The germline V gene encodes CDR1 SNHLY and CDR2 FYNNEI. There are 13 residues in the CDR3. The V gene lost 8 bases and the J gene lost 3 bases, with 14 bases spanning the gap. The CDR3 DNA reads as TGTGCCAGCTTCCAGGATCGGGGCTACGAGCAGTACTTC. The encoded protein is CASFQDRGYEQYF.

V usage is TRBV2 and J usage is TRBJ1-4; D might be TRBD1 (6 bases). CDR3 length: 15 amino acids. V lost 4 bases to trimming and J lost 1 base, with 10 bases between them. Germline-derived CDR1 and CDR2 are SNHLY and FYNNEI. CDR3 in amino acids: CASSVDRQTNEKLFF. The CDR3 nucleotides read TGTGCCAGCAGTGTCGACAGGCAAACTAATGAAAAACTGTTTTTT.

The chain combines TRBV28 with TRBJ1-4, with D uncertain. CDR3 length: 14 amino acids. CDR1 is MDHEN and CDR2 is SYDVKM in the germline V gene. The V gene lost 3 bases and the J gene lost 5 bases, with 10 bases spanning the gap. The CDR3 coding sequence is TGTGCCAGCAGTTTTGGCAGGCGAAATGAAAAACTGTTTTTT. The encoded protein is CASSFGRRNEKLFF.

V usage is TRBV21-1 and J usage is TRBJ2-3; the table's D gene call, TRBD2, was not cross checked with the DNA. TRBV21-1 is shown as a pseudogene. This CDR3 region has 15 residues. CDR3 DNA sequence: TGTGCCAGCAGCATGAGCGGACCTAGCACAGATACGCAGTATTTT. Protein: CASSMSGPSTDTQYF.

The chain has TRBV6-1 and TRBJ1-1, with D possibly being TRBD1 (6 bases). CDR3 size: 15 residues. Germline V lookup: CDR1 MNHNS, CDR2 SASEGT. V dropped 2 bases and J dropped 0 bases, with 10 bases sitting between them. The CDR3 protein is CASSEKQGVNTEAFF. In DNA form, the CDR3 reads TGTGCCAGCAGTGAAAAACAGGGAGTGAACACTGAAGCTTTCTTT.

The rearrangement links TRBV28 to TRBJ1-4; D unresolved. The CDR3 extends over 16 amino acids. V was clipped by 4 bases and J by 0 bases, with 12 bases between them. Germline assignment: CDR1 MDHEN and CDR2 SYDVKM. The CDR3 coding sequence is TGTGCCAGCAGTTCCCGGGGTGGGTCAACTAATGAAAAACTGTTTTTT. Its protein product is CASSSRGGSTNEKLFF.

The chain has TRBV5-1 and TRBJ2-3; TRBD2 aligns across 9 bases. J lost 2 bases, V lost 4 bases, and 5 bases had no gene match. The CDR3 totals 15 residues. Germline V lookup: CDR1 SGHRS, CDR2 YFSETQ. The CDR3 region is CASSPGLADTDTQYF. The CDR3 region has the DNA TGCGCCAGCAGCCCGGGACTAGCCGACACAGATACGCAGTATTTT.

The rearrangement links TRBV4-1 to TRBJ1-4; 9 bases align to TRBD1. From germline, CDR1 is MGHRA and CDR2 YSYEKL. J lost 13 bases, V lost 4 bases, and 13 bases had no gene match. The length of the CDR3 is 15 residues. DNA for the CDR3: TGCGCCAGCAGCCCTGCCCCGGGACAGGGTTTAAGACTGTTTTTT. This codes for CASSPAPGQGLRLFF.

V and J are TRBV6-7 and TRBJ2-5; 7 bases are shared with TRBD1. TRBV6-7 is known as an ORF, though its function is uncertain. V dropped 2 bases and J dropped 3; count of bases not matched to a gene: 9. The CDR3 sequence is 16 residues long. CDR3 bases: TGTGCCAGCAGTTACAGACAGGGTTGTTATGAAGAGACCCAGTACTTC. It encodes CASSYRQGCYEETQYF.

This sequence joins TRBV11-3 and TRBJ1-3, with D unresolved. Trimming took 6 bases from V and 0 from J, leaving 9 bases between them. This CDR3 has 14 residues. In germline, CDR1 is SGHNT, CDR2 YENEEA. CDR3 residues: CASRSTYSGNTIYF. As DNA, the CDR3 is TGTGCCAGCAGATCAACCTACTCTGGAAACACCATATATTTT.

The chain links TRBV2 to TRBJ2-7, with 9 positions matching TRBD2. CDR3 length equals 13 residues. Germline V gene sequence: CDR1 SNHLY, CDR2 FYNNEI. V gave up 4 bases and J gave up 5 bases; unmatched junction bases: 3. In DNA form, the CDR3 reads TGTGCCAGCAGTGGAGCGGGAGGTAACGAGCAGTACTTC. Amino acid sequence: CASSGAGGNEQYF.

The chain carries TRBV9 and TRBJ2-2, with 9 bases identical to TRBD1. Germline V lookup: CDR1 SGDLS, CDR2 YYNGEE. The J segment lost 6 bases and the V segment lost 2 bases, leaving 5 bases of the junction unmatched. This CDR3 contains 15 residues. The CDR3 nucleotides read TGTGCCAGCAGCGTTACAGGGGGCCAGGCCGGGGAGCTGTTTTTT. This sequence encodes CASSVTGGQAGELFF. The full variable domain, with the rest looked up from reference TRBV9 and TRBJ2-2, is DSGVTQTPKHLITATGQRVTLRCSPRSGDLSVYWYQQSLDQGLQFLIQYYNGEERAKGNILERFSAQQFPDLHSELNLSSLELGDSALYFCASSVTGGQAGELFFGEGSRLTVL.

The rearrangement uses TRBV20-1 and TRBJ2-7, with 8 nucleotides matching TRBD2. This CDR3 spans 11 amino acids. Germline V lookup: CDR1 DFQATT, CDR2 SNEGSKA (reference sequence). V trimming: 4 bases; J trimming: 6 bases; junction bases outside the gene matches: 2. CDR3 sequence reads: CSATGLAEQYF. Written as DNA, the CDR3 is TGCAGTGCTACTGGACTAGCCGAGCAGTACTTC.

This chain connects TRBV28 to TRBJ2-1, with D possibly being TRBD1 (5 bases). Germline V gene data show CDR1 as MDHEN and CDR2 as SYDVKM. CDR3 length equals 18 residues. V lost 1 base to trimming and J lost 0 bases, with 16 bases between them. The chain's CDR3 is CASSLLPSTVSSYNEQFF. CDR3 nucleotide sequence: TGTGCCAGCAGTTTATTGCCCTCGACAGTGAGCTCCTACAATGAGCAGTTCTTC.

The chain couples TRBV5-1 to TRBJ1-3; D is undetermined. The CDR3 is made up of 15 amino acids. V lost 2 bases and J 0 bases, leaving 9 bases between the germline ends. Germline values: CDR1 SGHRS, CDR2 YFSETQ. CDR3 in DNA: TGCGCCAGCAGCTTATCAGGTCCCTCTGGAAACACCATATATTTT. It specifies CASSLSGPSGNTIYF.

CDR3 region: CATSRDRRLPYEQYF. Here the CDR3 DNA reads TGTGCCACCAGCAGAGATAGGAGGCTACCTTACGAGCAGTACTTC. The chain uses TRBV15 and TRBJ2-7; tentatively, D is TRBD2 (5 bases). CDR3 length: 15 amino acids. The germline V gene has CDR1 LNHNV and CDR2 YYDKDF (reference sequence). V shed 0 bases and J shed 4 bases, with 13 bases lying between them.

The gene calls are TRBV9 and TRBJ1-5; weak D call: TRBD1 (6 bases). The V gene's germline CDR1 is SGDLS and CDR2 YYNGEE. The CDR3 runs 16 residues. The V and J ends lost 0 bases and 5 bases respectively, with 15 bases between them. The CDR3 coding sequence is TGTGCCAGCAGCGTAGCCGAGGCAGGGGAGTATCAGCCCCAGCATTTT. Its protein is CASSVAEAGEYQPQHF.

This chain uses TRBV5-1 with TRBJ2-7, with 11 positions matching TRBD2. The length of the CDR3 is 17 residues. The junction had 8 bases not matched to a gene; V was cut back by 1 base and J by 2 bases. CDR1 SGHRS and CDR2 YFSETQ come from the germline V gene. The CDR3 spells CASSLSTSGSSPYEQYF. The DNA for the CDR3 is TGCGCCAGCAGCTTGTCTACTAGCGGGAGTTCGCCCTACGAGCAGTACTTC.

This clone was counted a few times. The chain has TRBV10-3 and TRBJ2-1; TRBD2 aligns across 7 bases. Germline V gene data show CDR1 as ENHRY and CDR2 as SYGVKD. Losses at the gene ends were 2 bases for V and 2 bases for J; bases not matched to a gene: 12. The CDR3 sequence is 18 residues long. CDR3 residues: CAISEALPTAGAYNEQFF. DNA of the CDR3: TGTGCCATCAGTGAGGCCCTCCCGACGGCGGGAGCCTACAATGAGCAGTTCTTC.

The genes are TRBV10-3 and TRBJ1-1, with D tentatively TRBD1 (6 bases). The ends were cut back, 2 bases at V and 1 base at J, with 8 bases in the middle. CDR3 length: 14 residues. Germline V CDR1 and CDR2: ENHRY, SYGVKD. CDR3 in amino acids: CAISEGTSNTEAFF. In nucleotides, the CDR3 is TGTGCCATCAGTGAGGGGACATCGAACACTGAAGCTTTCTTT.

The CDR3 nucleotides read TGCGCCAGCAGCCTTCCTAGTGGTAACACTGAAGCTTTCTTT. It yields the protein CASSLPSGNTEAFF. The chain uses TRBV5-1 and TRBJ1-1; the D is unclear. The V gene lost 4 bases and the J gene lost 2 bases, with 12 bases spanning the gap. This CDR3 has 14 amino acids. Germline lookup yields CDR1 SGHRS and CDR2 YFSETQ.

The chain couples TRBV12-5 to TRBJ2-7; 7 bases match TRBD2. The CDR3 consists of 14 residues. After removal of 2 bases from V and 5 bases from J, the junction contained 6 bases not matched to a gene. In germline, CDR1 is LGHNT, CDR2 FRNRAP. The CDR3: CASGLRAGRNEQYF. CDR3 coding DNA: TGTGCTAGTGGTTTGAGAGCGGGACGAAACGAGCAGTACTTC.

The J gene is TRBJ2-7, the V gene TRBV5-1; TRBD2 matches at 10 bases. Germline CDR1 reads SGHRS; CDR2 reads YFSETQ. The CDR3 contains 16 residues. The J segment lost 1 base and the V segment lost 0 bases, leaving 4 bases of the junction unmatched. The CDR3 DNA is TGCGCCAGCAGCTTGGCCATAGCGGGAGGTTCCTACGAGCAGTACTTC. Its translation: CASSLAIAGGSYEQYF. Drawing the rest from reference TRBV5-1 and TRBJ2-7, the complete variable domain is KAGVTQTPRYLIKTRGQQVTLSCSPISGHRSVSWYQQTPGQGLQFLFEYFSETQRNKGNFPGRFSGRQFSNSRSEMNVSTLELGDSALYLCASSLAIAGGSYEQYFGPGTRLTVT.

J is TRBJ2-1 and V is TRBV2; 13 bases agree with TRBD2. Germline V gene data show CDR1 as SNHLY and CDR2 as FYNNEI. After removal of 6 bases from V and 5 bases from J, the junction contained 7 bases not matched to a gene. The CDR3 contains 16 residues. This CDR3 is CASSQGLAGVHNEQFF. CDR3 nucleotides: TGTGCCAGCAGCCAAGGACTAGCGGGGGTACACAATGAGCAGTTCTTC.

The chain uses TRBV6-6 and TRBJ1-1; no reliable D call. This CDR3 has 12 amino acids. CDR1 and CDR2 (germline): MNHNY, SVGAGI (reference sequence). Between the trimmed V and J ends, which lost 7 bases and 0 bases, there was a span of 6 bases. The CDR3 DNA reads TGTGCCAGCACCGAGATGAACACTGAAGCTTTCTTT. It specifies CASTEMNTEAFF.

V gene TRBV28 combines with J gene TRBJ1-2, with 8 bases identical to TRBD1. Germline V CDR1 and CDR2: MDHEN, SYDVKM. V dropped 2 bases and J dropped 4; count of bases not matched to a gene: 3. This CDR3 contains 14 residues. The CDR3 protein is CASSLGDRLYGYTF. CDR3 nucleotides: TGTGCCAGCAGTTTAGGGGACAGGCTCTATGGCTACACCTTC.

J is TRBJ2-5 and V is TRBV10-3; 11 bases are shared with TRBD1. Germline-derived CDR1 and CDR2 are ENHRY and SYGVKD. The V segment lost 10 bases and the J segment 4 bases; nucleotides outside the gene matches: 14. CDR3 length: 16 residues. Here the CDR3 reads CASAQPGQGGVETQYF. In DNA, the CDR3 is TGTGCCAGCGCACAACCGGGACAGGGGGGAGTAGAGACCCAGTACTTC.

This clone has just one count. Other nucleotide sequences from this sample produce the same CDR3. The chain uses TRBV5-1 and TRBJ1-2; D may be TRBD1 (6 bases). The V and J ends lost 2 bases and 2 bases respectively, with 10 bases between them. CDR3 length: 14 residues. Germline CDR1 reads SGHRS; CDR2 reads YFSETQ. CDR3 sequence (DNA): TGCGCCAGCAGCTTACAGGGCCCCAACTATGGCTACACCTTC. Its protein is CASSLQGPNYGYTF.

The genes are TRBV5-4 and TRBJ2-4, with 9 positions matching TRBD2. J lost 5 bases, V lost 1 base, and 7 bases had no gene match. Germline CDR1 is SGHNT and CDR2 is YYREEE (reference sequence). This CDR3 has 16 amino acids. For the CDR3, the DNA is TGTGCCAGCAGCTTGCGCTCTAGCGGGATAGAAAACATTCAGTACTTC. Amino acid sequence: CASSLRSSGIENIQYF.